These T cell receptor beta chains were read from a single sample in a study of human T cells and chemical hapten exposure. From the 5' RACE reads, TCRdb called clonotypes with MiXCR, one entry per CDR3 protein. The sample has roughly 110,000 distinct CDR3 sequences, 19% seen once. Receptors were obtained from a human donor in good health. Each CDR3 is given with its conserved first and last residue. Each record gives: D gene, V gene, CDR3 protein. The D gene is left open where the match is weak.

d_gene: .
v_gene: TRBV19
CDR3aa: CASKGGTQETQYF

d_gene: .
v_gene: TRBV27
CDR3aa: CASSPWVDSNQPQHF

d_gene: .
v_gene: TRBV28
CDR3aa: CASSFDGEVNTEAFF

d_gene: TRBD2
v_gene: TRBV27
CDR3aa: CASSLAGAQETQYF

d_gene: .
v_gene: TRBV27
CDR3aa: CASSSAREYTGELFF

d_gene: TRBD2
v_gene: TRBV5-4
CDR3aa: CASSPGGVQETQYF

d_gene: TRBD2
v_gene: TRBV4-1
CDR3aa: CASSQDLEAGGRSTDTQYF

d_gene: TRBD2
v_gene: TRBV7-9
CDR3aa: CASSLGSAGGRTDTQYF

d_gene: TRBD1
v_gene: TRBV11-2
CDR3aa: CASSFGQGGIQYF

d_gene: TRBD1
v_gene: TRBV20-1
CDR3aa: CSAPRGSGQEYF

d_gene: .
v_gene: TRBV7-7
CDR3aa: CASSLSRDSYEQYF